This T cell receptor beta chain was sequenced during a study of T cell responses to AZD1222 COVID-19 vaccine. Assay: immunoSEQ multiplex PCR; the TCRdb copy retains only in-frame clones and omits some. The sample has 100,000 to 140,000 clones, approximately 90% seen once. This CDR3 spans 17 amino acids. The ends lost 4 bases at V and 0 bases at J; junction bases unmatched: 9. Germline CDR1 reads SGHDT; CDR2 reads YYEEEE. The chain couples TRBV5-6 to TRBJ2-4; 8 bases fit TRBD1. The receptor was derived from an adult who received the AZD1222 COVID-19 vaccine. The specimen was peripheral blood, collected 28 days after the second AZD1222 dose. CDR3 sequence: CASSPRRGTGAKNIQYF. CDR3 DNA sequence: TGTGCCAGCAGCCCCAGAAGGGGGACAGGAGCCAAAAACATTCAGTACTTC.